These T cell receptor beta chains were read from a single sample in a study of shared clonotypes between healthy human individuals. The protocol was immunoSEQ multiplex PCR, while the TCRdb copy is restricted to in-frame clones and leaves out a portion. The sample holds 600,000 to 750,000 clones; 90% are singletons and the top ten take approximately 35%. The sequenced sample consisted of memory CD8+ T cells from PBMCs. The receptor source for this set is a man between 18 and 35 years old in good health. Some clones in this sample may be carry-over from other donors' samples. Both conserved end residues are part of each CDR3. The D gene is left open where the match is weak.

v_call	j_call	d_call	cdr3_nt	cdr3_aa
TRBV7-8	TRBJ2-1	NA	TGTGCCAGCAGCTACGATGAGGCAGGGGAGGACAATGAGCAGTTCTTC	CASSYDEAGEDNEQFF
TRBV13	TRBJ1-1	TRBD1	TGTGCCAGCAGCTCCGGGACAGGGTGGGGGGACACTGAAGCTTTCTTT	CASSSGTGWGDTEAFF
TRBV19	TRBJ1-1	NA	TGTGCCAGTAGTATGGGCCCCAAAGGGACTGAAGCTTTCTTT	CASSMGPKGTEAFF
TRBV27	TRBJ1-2	TRBD1	TGTGCCAGCAGTCCACGACAGGGGCCTATCTATGGCTACACCTTC	CASSPRQGPIYGYTF
TRBV4-2	TRBJ1-5	NA	TGTGCCAGCAGCCAAGATCGGGGTGGTGGGCAGCCCCAGCATTTT	CASSQDRGGGQPQHF
TRBV12-5	TRBJ2-6	NA	TGTGCTAGTGGGGAGGGTGGGGCCAACGTCCTGACTTTC	CASGEGGANVLTF
TRBV28	TRBJ1-5	NA	TGTGCCAGCACCCTGGGGCAGCATAGCAATCAGCCCCAGCATTTT	CASTLGQHSNQPQHF
TRBV27	TRBJ2-7	NA	TGTGCCAGCAGTTTGGGCCGCACCTACGAGCAGTACTTC	CASSLGRTYEQYF
TRBV29-1	TRBJ2-5	NA	TGCAGCGTTGAGGTCCCCGGCAGTCAAGAGACCCAGTACTTC	CSVEVPGSQETQYF
TRBV6-5	TRBJ1-2	TRBD1	TGTGCCAGCAGTGCATGGACAGGGAAGAGCTATGGCTACACCTTC	CASSAWTGKSYGYTF
TRBV7-7	TRBJ1-5	NA	TGTGCCAGCAGTGAAGAAGGGGCTCAGCCCCAGCATTTT	CASSEEGAQPQHF